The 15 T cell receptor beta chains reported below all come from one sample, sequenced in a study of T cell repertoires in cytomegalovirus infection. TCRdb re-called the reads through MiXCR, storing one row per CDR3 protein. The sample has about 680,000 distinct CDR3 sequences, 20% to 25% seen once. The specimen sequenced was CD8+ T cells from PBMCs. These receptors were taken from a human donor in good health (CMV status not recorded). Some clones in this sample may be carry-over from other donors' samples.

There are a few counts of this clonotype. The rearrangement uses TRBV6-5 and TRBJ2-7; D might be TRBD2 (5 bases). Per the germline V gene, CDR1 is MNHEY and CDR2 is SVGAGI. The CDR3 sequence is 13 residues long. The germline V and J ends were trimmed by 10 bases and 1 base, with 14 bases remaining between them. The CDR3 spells CATGGGFSYEQYF. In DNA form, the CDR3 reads TGTGCCACGGGCGGAGGCTTTTCCTACGAGCAGTACTTC.

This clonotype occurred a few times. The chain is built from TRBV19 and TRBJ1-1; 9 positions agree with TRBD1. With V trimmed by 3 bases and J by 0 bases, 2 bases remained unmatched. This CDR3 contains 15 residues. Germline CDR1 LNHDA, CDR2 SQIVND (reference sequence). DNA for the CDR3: TGTGCCAGTAGTATCGGGACAGGGATGAACACTGAAGCTTTCTTT. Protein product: CASSIGTGMNTEAFF.

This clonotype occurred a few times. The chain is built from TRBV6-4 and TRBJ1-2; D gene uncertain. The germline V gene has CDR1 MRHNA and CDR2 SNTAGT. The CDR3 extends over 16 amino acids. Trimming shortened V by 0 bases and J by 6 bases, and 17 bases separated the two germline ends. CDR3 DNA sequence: TGTGCCAGCAGTGACTCTTACGGGAGGGTGAGAGATGGCTACACCTTC. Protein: CASSDSYGRVRDGYTF.

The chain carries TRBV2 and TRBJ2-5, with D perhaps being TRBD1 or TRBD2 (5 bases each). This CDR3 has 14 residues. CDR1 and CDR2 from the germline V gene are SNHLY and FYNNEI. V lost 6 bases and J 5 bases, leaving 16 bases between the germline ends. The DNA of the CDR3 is TGTGCCAGCAGATCCGGTCGGGGCTTGGAGACCCAGTACTTC. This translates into CASRSGRGLETQYF.

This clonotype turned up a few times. CDR3 residues: CASSSHRGGAYEQYF. The CDR3 DNA is TGTGCCAGCAGTTCGCACAGGGGGGGAGCCTACGAGCAGTACTTC. This chain links TRBV6-1 with TRBJ2-7; D may be TRBD1 (8 bases). The V end was cut by 5 bases, the J end by 2 bases, with 16 bases between. The CDR3 is 15 amino acids. Germline V gene data show CDR1 as MNHNS and CDR2 as SASEGT.

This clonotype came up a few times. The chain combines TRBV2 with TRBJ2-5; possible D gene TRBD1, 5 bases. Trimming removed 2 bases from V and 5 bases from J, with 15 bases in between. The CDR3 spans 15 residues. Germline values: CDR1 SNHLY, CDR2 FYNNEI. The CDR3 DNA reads TGTGCCAGCAGTGAACGAGACAGACTCTACGAGACCCAGTACTTC. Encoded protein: CASSERDRLYETQYF. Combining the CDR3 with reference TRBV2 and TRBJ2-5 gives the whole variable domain EPEVTQTPSHQVTQMGQEVILRCVPISNHLYFYWYRQILGQKVEFLVSFYNNEISEKSEIFDDQFSVERPDGSNFTLKIRSTKLEDSAMYFCASSERDRLYETQYFGPGTRLLVL.

This CDR3 reads CASSERQGSEQFF. The DNA for the CDR3 is TGTGCCAGCAGTGAACGACAGGGAAGTGAGCAGTTCTTC. V gene TRBV6-4 combines with J gene TRBJ2-1, with 7 bases lining up with TRBD1. Per the germline V gene, CDR1 is MRHNA and CDR2 is SNTAGT. The CDR3 is 13 amino acids. Trimming cost V 3 bases and J 9 bases; bases outside gene matches: 5.

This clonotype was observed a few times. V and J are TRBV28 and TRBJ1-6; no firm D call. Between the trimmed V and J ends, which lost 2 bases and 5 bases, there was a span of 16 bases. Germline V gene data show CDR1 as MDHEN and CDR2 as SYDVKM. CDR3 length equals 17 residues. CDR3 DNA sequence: TGTGCCAGCAGTTTAAGTTTCGGATATCGGGATAATTCACCCCTCCACTTT. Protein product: CASSLSFGYRDNSPLHF.

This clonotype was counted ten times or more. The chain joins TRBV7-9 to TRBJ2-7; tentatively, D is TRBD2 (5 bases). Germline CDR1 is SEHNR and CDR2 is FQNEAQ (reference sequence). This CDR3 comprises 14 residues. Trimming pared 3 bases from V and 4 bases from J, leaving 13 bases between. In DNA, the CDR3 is TGTGCCAGCAGCTTGGGTGAGGGCGCTTACGAGCAGTACGTC. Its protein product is CASSLGEGAYEQYV.

CDR3 DNA: TGCAGCGTTGAAGGGACTAGCGGGGGGGCCAAACGAGTCGATGAGCAGTTCTTC. Protein product: CSVEGTSGGAKRVDEQFF. The rearrangement joins TRBV29-1 to TRBJ2-1; TRBD2 matches 15 bases. V lost 1 base to trimming and J lost 8 bases; unmatched junction nucleotides: 12. The length of the CDR3 is 18 residues. Germline CDR1 is SQVTM and CDR2 is ANQGSEA.

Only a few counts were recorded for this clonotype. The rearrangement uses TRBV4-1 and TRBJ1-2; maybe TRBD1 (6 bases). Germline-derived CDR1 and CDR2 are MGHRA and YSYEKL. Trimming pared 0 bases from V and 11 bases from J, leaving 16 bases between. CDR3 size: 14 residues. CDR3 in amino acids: CASSQEDDRSSYTF. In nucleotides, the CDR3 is TGCGCCAGCAGCCAAGAAGACGACAGGTCGAGTTACACCTTC.

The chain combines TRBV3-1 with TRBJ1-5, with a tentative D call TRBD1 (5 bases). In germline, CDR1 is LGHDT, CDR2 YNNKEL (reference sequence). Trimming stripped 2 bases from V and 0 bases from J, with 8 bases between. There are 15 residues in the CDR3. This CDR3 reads CASSQQQDSNQPQHF. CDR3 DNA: TGTGCCAGCAGCCAACAACAGGATAGCAATCAGCCCCAGCATTTT.

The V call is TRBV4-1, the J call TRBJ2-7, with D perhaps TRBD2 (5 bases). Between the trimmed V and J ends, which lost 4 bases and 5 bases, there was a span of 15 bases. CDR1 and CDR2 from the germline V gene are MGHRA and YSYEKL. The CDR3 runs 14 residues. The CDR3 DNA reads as TGCGCCAGCAGCCTCAGAGAGGGCGTGGACGAGCAGTACGTC. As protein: CASSLREGVDEQYV.

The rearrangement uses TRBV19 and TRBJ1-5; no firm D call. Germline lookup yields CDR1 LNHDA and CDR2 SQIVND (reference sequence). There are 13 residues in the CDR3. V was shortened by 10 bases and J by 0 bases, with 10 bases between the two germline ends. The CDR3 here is CATSLYSNQPQHF. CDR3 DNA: TGTGCCACTAGCCTTTATAGCAATCAGCCCCAGCATTTT.

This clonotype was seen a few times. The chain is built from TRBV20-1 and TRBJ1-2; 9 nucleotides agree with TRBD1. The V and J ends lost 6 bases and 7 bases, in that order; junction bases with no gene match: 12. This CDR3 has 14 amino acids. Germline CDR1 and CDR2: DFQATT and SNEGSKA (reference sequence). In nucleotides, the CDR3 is TGCAGTGCCGGAAGGGAGACAGGGGGATCTGGCTACACCTTC. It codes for CSAGRETGGSGYTF.